The 17 T cell receptor beta chains below come from one sample, sequenced in a study of T cells in Graves' hyperthyroidism and ophthalmopathy. Amplification of TCR beta CDR3 regions was performed using RNA transcripts as template. The TCR CDR3 was amplified in a first-round RT-PCR using the HTBI primer set. TCRdb redid the calling of the multiplex PCR reads with MiXCR, one entry per CDR3 protein. The table records a few hundred thousand distinct CDR3 sequences, approximately 12% of them present only once. Sequences were obtained from blood. These receptors all stem from a man aged 25 to 40 with Graves' hyperthyroidism that later progressed to Graves' ophthalmopathy.

This clonotype occurred many times. The J gene is TRBJ2-7, the V gene TRBV12-3 or TRBV12-4, with a weak D call TRBD1 (5 bases). Trimming cost V 4 bases and J 5 bases, with 18 bases left between them. The CDR3 extends over 15 amino acids. The CDR3: CASSSRQGRFHEQYF. CDR3 nucleotides: TGTGCCAGCAGTTCCCGGCAGGGCAGGTTCCACGAGCAGTACTTC.

This clonotype appeared many times. This chain connects TRBV5-1 to TRBJ2-3; a possible D gene is TRBD2 (7 bases). The germline CDR1 and CDR2 sequences are SGHRS and YFSETQ. The V end lost 4 bases, the J end lost 4 bases, and 16 bases lay between the germline ends. The CDR3 is 15 amino acids. The CDR3 DNA sequence: TGCGCCAGCAGCCGCGTCGGGGGGCGGGCAGATACGCAGTATTTT. Amino acid sequence: CASSRVGGRADTQYF.

This clonotype was seen more than once but under ten times. A much larger clone sits a single nucleotide away, making a read error possible. The chain has TRBV7-8 and TRBJ2-5, with 13 bases lining up with TRBD2. The length of the CDR3 is 17 residues. CDR1 is SGHVS and CDR2 is FQNEAQ in the germline V gene. The CDR3 spells CASSPGLAGDDQGTQYF. The CDR3 bases are TGTGCCAGCAGCCCCGGACTAGCGGGGGACGATCAAGGGACCCAGTACTTC.

This clonotype occurred many times. The rearrangement joins TRBV6-1 to TRBJ1-1; TRBD1 is a possible D gene (5 bases). The germline V gene encodes CDR1 MNHNS and CDR2 SASEGT. The CDR3 contains 14 residues. The V and J ends lost 5 bases and 7 bases respectively, with 17 bases between them. The CDR3 DNA reads as TGTGCCAGCAGTCCCGTGGGGACGACTTTTGAAGCTTTCTTT. Its translation: CASSPVGTTFEAFF.

This chain uses TRBV4-1 with TRBJ1-4, with a tentative D call TRBD1 (5 bases). From germline, CDR1 is MGHRA and CDR2 YSYEKL. This CDR3 comprises 14 residues. V shed 2 bases and J shed 4 bases, with 8 bases lying between them. CDR3: CASSQRRDNEKLFF. CDR3 coding DNA: TGCGCCAGCAGCCAACGCAGGGATAATGAAAAACTGTTTTTT.

This clonotype was counted at least ten times. The gene calls are TRBV12-3 or TRBV12-4 and TRBJ1-5, with D unclear. Trimming took 5 bases from V and 3 from J, leaving 8 bases between them. This CDR3 region has 13 residues. CDR3 loop: CASSPYINQPQHF. Written as DNA, the CDR3 is TGTGCCAGCAGTCCGTACATCAATCAGCCCCAGCATTTT.

This clonotype occurred many times. CDR3 nucleotide sequence: TGTGCCAGCAGCCCTGGACTAGCGGGGGGCCCGGCGACCCAGTACTTC. It specifies CASSPGLAGGPATQYF. The chain links TRBV12-3 or TRBV12-4 to TRBJ2-5; 14 bases fit TRBD2. CDR3 length equals 16 residues. With V trimmed by 6 bases and J by 7 bases, 10 bases remained unmatched.

This clonotype was recorded many times. Here the CDR3 reads CASSLLGTGINEQYF. In DNA, the CDR3 is TGTGCCAGCAGTTTATTGGGCACAGGGATCAACGAGCAGTACTTC. The chain combines TRBV28 with TRBJ2-7; possible D gene TRBD1, 6 bases. Germline CDR1 MDHEN, CDR2 SYDVKM. CDR3 length: 15 amino acids. The V gene lost 1 base and the J gene lost 5 bases, with 15 bases spanning the gap.

There are many counts of this clonotype. V gene TRBV15 combines with J gene TRBJ2-5; a weak D match, TRBD2 (6 bases). The V gene lost 2 bases and the J gene lost 3 bases, with 13 bases spanning the gap. The CDR3 has 15 residues. CDR1 is LNHNV and CDR2 is YYDKDF in the germline V gene (reference sequence). CDR3 amino acids: CATSRSSGTEETQYF. The CDR3 bases are TGTGCCACCAGCAGATCATCCGGGACTGAAGAGACCCAGTACTTC. The full variable domain, rest sourced from reference TRBV15 and TRBJ2-5, is DAMVIQNPRYQVTQFGKPVTLSCSQTLNHNVMYWYQQKSSQAPKLLFHYYDKDFNNEADTPDNFQSRRPNTSFCFLDIRSPGLGDTAMYLCATSRSSGTEETQYFGPGTRLLVL.

In the case of this clonotype: It may be a read error: a sequence one base away is much more abundant. In nucleotides, the CDR3 is TGTGCCAGCAGCTCAGCGGGCTCCTACGAGCAGTACTTC. It is translated as CASSSAGSYEQYF. The chain uses TRBV7-9 and TRBJ2-7; the D gene is possibly TRBD2 (6 bases). Trimming removed 4 bases from V and 0 bases from J, with 7 bases in between. The CDR3 is 13 amino acids. Looked up from germline, CDR1 is SEHNR and CDR2 is FQNEAQ (reference sequence).

This clonotype has more than one count but fewer than ten. The chain recombines TRBV20-1 with TRBJ2-6; TRBD1 agrees at 8 bases. The germline V gene has CDR1 DFQATT and CDR2 SNEGSKA (reference sequence). The V gene end was trimmed by 6 bases and the J gene end by 3 bases; junction bases not matched to a gene: 19. The CDR3 runs to 19 residues. The CDR3 sequence is CSALFPGGRYYRGANVLTF. Here the CDR3 DNA reads TGCAGTGCCCTTTTCCCAGGGGGCCGATATTATCGTGGGGCCAACGTCCTGACTTTC.

This clonotype has ten or more counts. This chain links TRBV30 with TRBJ1-4; D ambiguous. Trimming took 2 bases from V and 3 from J, leaving 10 bases between them. The CDR3 runs 14 residues. Germline values: CDR1 GTSNPN, CDR2 SVGIG (reference sequence). CDR3 nucleotides: TGTGCCTGGAGTTCCGGGAATGCTAATGAAAAACTGTTTTTT. Amino acids: CAWSSGNANEKLFF.

The chain employs TRBV9 and TRBJ1-3; the D is unclear. Trimming removed 0 bases at V and 0 bases at J, with 4 bases between. The length of the CDR3 is 14 residues. Germline V lookup: CDR1 SGDLS, CDR2 YYNGEE. CDR3 nucleotide sequence: TGTGCCAGCAGCGTAGACCTCTCTGGAAACACCATATATTTT. Amino acid sequence: CASSVDLSGNTIYF.

On this clonotype itself: With a much larger clone just one base away, this may be a read error. This chain connects TRBV6-1 to TRBJ1-4, with TRBD1 matching 7 bases. CDR3 length: 14 amino acids. The ends lost 6 bases at V and 7 bases at J; junction bases unmatched: 8. Germline CDR1 reads MNHNS; CDR2 reads SASEGT. In nucleotides, the CDR3 is TGTGCCAGCAGCCAGGGGGGACTTAGTGAAAAACTGTTTTTT. It yields the protein CASSQGGLSEKLFF.

About this clonotype itself: With a much larger clone just one base away, this may be a read error. CDR3 loop: CASSFWGGAINIQYF. CDR3 coding DNA: TGTGCCAGCAGTTTTTGGGGTGGCGCCATAAACATTCAGTACTTC. The genes are TRBV12-3 or TRBV12-4 and TRBJ2-4, with no clear D. The CDR3 is 15 amino acids.

This clonotype was seen ten or more times. V gene TRBV28 combines with J gene TRBJ1-3, with 7 bases lining up with TRBD1. J was trimmed by 4 bases and V by 4 bases; bases with no gene match: 10. This CDR3 contains 16 residues. CDR1 and CDR2 (germline): MDHEN, SYDVKM. The CDR3 region is CASSSSQTGRGNTIYF. Here the CDR3 DNA reads TGTGCCAGCAGTTCCTCCCAGACAGGGAGAGGAAACACCATATATTTT.

V and J are TRBV20-1 and TRBJ1-5; the D is unclear. The germline CDR1 and CDR2 sequences are DFQATT and SNEGSKA (reference sequence). The CDR3 loop spans 15 amino acids. Trimming pared 1 base from V and 3 bases from J, leaving 13 bases between. DNA of the CDR3: TGCAGTGCTAGAGGGGTATGGCTAGACAATCAGCCCCAGCATTTT. Protein sequence: CSARGVWLDNQPQHF.